The 15 T cell receptor beta chains in this list originate from one sample, sequenced in a study of blood T cell repertoires in COVID-19. Method: immunoSEQ multiplex PCR; TCRdb's copy keeps in-frame clones and lacks some. The sample holds about 260,000 clones, 88% seen once. The sequencing sample was made of PBMCs or T cells enriched from blood (not recorded which). The receptors stem from a woman aged 50 to 65 who had recovered from COVID-19.

The gene calls are TRBV28 and TRBJ2-7, with 12 bases fitting TRBD2. Germline V lookup: CDR1 MDHEN, CDR2 SYDVKM. CDR3 size: 15 residues. Germline trimming cut 5 bases from V and 3 bases from J; bases unmatched to any gene: 5. The chain's CDR3 is CASSPRLAGVYEQYF. CDR3 sequence (DNA): TGTGCCAGCAGTCCAAGACTAGCGGGGGTCTACGAGCAGTACTTC.

This clone showed up just a few times. The chain combines TRBV7-8 with TRBJ2-1, with 10 bases lining up with TRBD2. This CDR3 comprises 17 residues. Per the germline V gene, CDR1 is SGHVS and CDR2 is FQNEAQ. The V and J ends lost 2 bases and 1 base, in that order; junction bases with no gene match: 5. The CDR3 spells CASSLTSGILSYNEQFF. Written as DNA, the CDR3 is TGTGCCAGCAGCTTAACTAGCGGGATTCTGTCCTACAATGAGCAGTTCTTC. Drawing the rest from reference TRBV7-8 and TRBJ2-1, the complete variable domain is GAGVSQSPRYKVAKRGQDVALRCDPISGHVSLFWYQQALGQGPEFLTYFQNEAQLDKSGLPSDRFFAERPEGSVSTLKIQRTQQEDSAVYLCASSLTSGILSYNEQFFGPGTRLTVL.

J is TRBJ1-5 and V is TRBV7-2; D is possibly TRBD1 (5 bases). The germline V gene encodes CDR1 SGHTA and CDR2 FQGNSA. Trimming pared 4 bases from V and 6 bases from J, leaving 10 bases between. There are 13 residues in the CDR3. The CDR3 nucleotides are TGTGCCAGCAGCTCTGATGGGGCTCAGCCCCAGCATTTT. This gives the protein CASSSDGAQPQHF.

The J gene is TRBJ1-2, the V gene TRBV28, with D tentatively TRBD1 (6 bases). The V gene lost 6 bases and the J gene lost 4 bases, with 21 bases spanning the gap. This CDR3 is 16 amino acids long. Per germline, CDR1 MDHEN and CDR2 SYDVKM. The CDR3 reads CASREYRAGAGYGYTF. CDR3 bases: TGTGCCAGCAGGGAATACAGGGCCGGTGCTGGCTATGGCTACACCTTC.

This rearrangement joins TRBV28 to TRBJ1-1; TRBD1 might be the D (6 bases). The V and J ends lost 7 bases and 4 bases respectively, with 13 bases between them. This CDR3 is 13 amino acids long. Germline values: CDR1 MDHEN, CDR2 SYDVKM. CDR3 sequence (DNA): TGTGCCAGCAAGGGCCCAGGGGTCACTGAAGCTTTCTTT. This gives the protein CASKGPGVTEAFF.

The chain links TRBV3-1 (or the pseudogene TRBV3-2) to TRBJ2-3; D remains ambiguous. This CDR3 contains 11 residues. The germline CDR1 and CDR2 sequences are LGHDT and YNNKEL (reference sequence). V lost 5 bases and J 6 bases, leaving 6 bases between the germline ends. The DNA of the CDR3 is TGTGCCAGCAGCACTATGGATACGCAGTATTTT. This translates into CASSTMDTQYF.

The rearrangement links TRBV7-3 to TRBJ2-7; 9 nucleotides line up with TRBD2. Germline V gene data show CDR1 as SGHTA and CDR2 as FQGTGA. The CDR3 has 15 amino acids. J gave up 3 bases and V 5 bases, and 8 bases lay outside the gene matches. For the CDR3, the DNA is TGTGCCAGCAGCCCGGGGACTAGCCCGTACTACGAGCAGTACTTC. Translated: CASSPGTSPYYEQYF.

The chain uses TRBV7-9 and TRBJ1-5, with 8 bases that match TRBD1. CDR3 length: 16 amino acids. The J segment lost 2 bases and the V segment lost 1 base, leaving 4 bases of the junction unmatched. Germline loops: CDR1 SEHNR, CDR2 FQNEAQ (reference sequence). CDR3 loop: CASSLGGGQGNQPQHF. The CDR3 coding sequence is TGTGCCAGCAGCTTAGGGGGGGGACAGGGCAATCAGCCCCAGCATTTT.

Regarding this clone: This same CDR3 is encoded by further DNA sequences in the sample. The chain carries TRBV18 and TRBJ2-3; D is unresolved. CDR1 KGHSH and CDR2 LQKENI come from the germline V gene. V lost 2 bases and J lost 0, with 6 bases in between. This CDR3 contains 14 residues. CDR3 coding DNA: TGTGCCAGCTCACCAAATTATAGCACAGATACGCAGTATTTT. Translation: CASSPNYSTDTQYF.

V and J are TRBV28 and TRBJ2-1; 7 positions agree with TRBD1. Germline CDR1 MDHEN, CDR2 SYDVKM. J gave up 10 bases and V 6 bases, and 6 bases lay outside the gene matches. The CDR3 runs to 12 residues. In DNA form, the CDR3 reads TGTGCCAGCAGCCCAGGGGGACGCGAGCAGTTCTTC. Translation gives CASSPGGREQFF.

The chain joins TRBV19 to TRBJ2-1; D possibly corresponds to TRBD2 (5 bases). Germline V lookup: CDR1 LNHDA, CDR2 SQIVND (reference sequence). The CDR3 extends over 16 amino acids. Trimming removed 3 bases at V and 0 bases at J, with 12 bases between. The CDR3 DNA reads as TGTGCCAGTAGTATGGTAGCGCCAAGCTCCTACAATGAGCAGTTCTTC. Protein product: CASSMVAPSSYNEQFF.

In DNA, the CDR3 is TGTGCCAGCAGTTTACAGGGCAGGCCCCTCGAAGCTTTCTTT. Encoded protein: CASSLQGRPLEAFF. V is TRBV28 and J is TRBJ1-1, with D maybe TRBD1 (5 bases). V was pared by 2 bases and J by 8 bases, with 15 bases between. Germline assignment: CDR1 MDHEN and CDR2 SYDVKM. The CDR3 has 14 amino acids.

This rearrangement joins TRBV12-3 or TRBV12-4 to TRBJ2-7; D is uncertain. Trimming shortened V by 8 bases and J by 0 bases, and 11 bases separated the two germline ends. This CDR3 has 13 residues. This CDR3 is CASCNSNSYEQYF. The CDR3 DNA sequence: TGTGCCAGCTGTAATAGCAACTCCTACGAGCAGTACTTC.

The gene calls are TRBV7-2 and TRBJ1-1; TRBD1 aligns across 9 bases. V dropped 5 bases and J dropped 0; count of bases not matched to a gene: 10. The CDR3 spans 17 residues. The germline V gene has CDR1 SGHTA and CDR2 FQGNSA. The CDR3 DNA reads as TGTGCCAGCAGCACCCTCTCGGGACAGGGCATGAACACTGAAGCTTTCTTT. Translating it yields CASSTLSGQGMNTEAFF. Full variable domain (missing parts from reference TRBV7-2 and TRBJ1-1): GAGVSQSPSNKVTEKGKDVELRCDPISGHTALYWYRQSLGQGLEFLIYFQGNSAPDKSGLPSDRFSAERTGGSVSTLTIQRTQQEDSAVYLCASSTLSGQGMNTEAFFGQGTRLTVV.

This chain joins TRBV7-9 and TRBJ2-2; tentative D call: TRBD1 (6 bases). This CDR3 is 14 amino acids long. Trimming shortened V by 8 bases and J by 1 base, and 11 bases separated the two germline ends. Germline assignment: CDR1 SEHNR and CDR2 FQNEAQ (reference sequence). The CDR3 nucleotides are TGTGCCAGCGTTCCAGGGGTGAACACCGGGGAGCTGTTTTTT. Amino acids: CASVPGVNTGELFF.